Below, one T cell receptor beta chain is given with its context. The source of the sample is a study of blood T cell repertoires in COVID-19. Study in general: Researchers got acute and convalescent COVID-19 samples from the United States, Italy and Spain.

Authors' methods: Amplified reference gene primers provided the basis for estimating nucleated cell counts. Sequencing used immunoSEQ multiplex PCR; TCRdb keeps in-frame clones, though not all of them. Clonal size and the V and J genes are those of that table, whereas D and trimming came from the DNA. The sample holds roughly 71,000 clones; more than 80% are singletons and the top ten take approximately 1.9%. From germline, CDR1 is SGHVS and CDR2 FQNEAQ. V shed 5 bases and J shed 0 bases, with 14 bases lying between them. The CDR3 is 16 residues long. This chain links TRBV7-8 with TRBJ1-3; no reliable D call. Sequencing input: peripheral blood. This clonotype was sampled from a man aged 30 to 39 with acute or convalescent COVID-19. This chain's CDR3 is CASSPRPGFSGNTIYF. CDR3 in DNA: TGTGCCAGCAGCCCTAGGCCGGGGTTCTCTGGAAACACCATATATTTT.